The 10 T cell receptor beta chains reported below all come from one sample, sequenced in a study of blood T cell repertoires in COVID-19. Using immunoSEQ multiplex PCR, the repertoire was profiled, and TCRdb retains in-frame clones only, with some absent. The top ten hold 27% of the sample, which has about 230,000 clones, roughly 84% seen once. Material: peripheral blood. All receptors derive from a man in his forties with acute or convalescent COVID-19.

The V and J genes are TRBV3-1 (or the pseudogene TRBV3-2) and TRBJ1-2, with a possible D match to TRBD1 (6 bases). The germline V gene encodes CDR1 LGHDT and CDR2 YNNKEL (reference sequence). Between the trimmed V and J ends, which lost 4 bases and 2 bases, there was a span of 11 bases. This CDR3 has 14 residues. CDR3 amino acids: CASSPQGQNYGYTF. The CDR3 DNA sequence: TGTGCCAGCAGCCCACAAGGACAGAACTATGGCTACACCTTC.

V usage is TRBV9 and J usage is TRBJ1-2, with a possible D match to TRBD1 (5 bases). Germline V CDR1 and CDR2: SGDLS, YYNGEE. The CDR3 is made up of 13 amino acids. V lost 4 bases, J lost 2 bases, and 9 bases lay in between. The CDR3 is CASSPDTNYGYTF. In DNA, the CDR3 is TGTGCCAGCAGCCCGGACACGAACTATGGCTACACCTTC. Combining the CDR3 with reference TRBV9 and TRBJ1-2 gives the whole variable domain DSGVTQTPKHLITATGQRVTLRCSPRSGDLSVYWYQQSLDQGLQFLIQYYNGEERAKGNILERFSAQQFPDLHSELNLSSLELGDSALYFCASSPDTNYGYTFGSGTRLTVV.

The CDR3 sequence: CASSLNRPSSGNTIYF. In DNA form, the CDR3 reads TGTGCCAGCAGCCTCAACAGGCCGAGCTCTGGAAACACCATATATTTT. The chain employs TRBV7-9 and TRBJ1-3, with a tentative D call TRBD1 (5 bases). This CDR3 has 16 amino acids. Germline values: CDR1 SEHNR, CDR2 FQNEAQ (reference sequence). Trimming cost V 5 bases and J 0 bases, with 14 bases left between them.

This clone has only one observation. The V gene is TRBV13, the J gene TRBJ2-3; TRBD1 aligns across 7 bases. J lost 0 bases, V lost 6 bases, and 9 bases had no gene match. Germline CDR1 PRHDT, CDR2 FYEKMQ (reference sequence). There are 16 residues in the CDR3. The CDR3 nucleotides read TGTGCCAGCAGTTATAGACAGGGCACTAGCACAGATACGCAGTATTTT. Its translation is CASSYRQGTSTDTQYF.

Here the CDR3 DNA reads TGCAGTGCTCGAACGGGTTTTGAAGCTTTCTTT. Residues: CSARTGFEAFF. This rearrangement joins TRBV20-1 to TRBJ1-1; D unclear. Germline V gives CDR1 DFQATT, CDR2 SNEGSKA (reference sequence). The CDR3 covers 11 residues. Trimming shortened V by 5 bases and J by 7 bases, and 11 bases separated the two germline ends.

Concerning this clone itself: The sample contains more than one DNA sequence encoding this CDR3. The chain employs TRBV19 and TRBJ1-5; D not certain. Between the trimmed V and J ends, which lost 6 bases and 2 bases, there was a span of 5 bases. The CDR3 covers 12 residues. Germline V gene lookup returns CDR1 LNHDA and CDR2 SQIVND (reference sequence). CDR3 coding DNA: TGTGCCAGTAGAACAGGCAATCAGCCCCAGCATTTT. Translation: CASRTGNQPQHF.

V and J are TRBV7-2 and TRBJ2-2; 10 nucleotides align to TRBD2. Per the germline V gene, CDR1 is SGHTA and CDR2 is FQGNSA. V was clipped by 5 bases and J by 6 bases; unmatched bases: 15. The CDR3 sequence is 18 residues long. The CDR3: CASSPRGGLAGVAGELFF. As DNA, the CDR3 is TGTGCCAGCAGCCCCCGGGGGGGGCTAGCGGGAGTAGCCGGGGAGCTGTTTTTT.

For the CDR3, the DNA is TGCGCCAGCAGCTCTATCCAGGGATTCTCTGGAAACACCATATATTTT. Its protein product is CASSSIQGFSGNTIYF. The gene calls are TRBV5-1 and TRBJ1-3; TRBD1 might be the D (5 bases). Germline CDR1 is SGHRS and CDR2 is YFSETQ. The CDR3 sequence is 16 residues long. V gave up 3 bases and J gave up 0 bases, with 13 bases separating them.

CDR3 coding DNA: TGCGCCAGCACCCCGGACAGTACTATTGGAAACACCATATATTTT. Protein product: CASTPDSTIGNTIYF. This chain links TRBV5-1 with TRBJ1-3, with D perhaps TRBD1 (6 bases). Germline V gene lookup returns CDR1 SGHRS and CDR2 YFSETQ. The germline V and J ends were trimmed by 6 bases and 3 bases, with 16 bases remaining between them. This CDR3 region has 15 residues.

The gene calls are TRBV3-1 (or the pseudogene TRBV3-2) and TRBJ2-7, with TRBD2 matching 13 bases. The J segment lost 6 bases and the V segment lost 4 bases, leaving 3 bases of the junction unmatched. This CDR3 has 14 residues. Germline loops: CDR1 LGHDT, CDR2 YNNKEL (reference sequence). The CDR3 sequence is CASSLGLAGAEQYF. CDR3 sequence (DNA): TGTGCCAGCAGCCTAGGACTAGCGGGAGCCGAGCAGTACTTC.